What follows are 5 T cell receptor beta chains derived from one specimen sequenced in a study of T cell repertoires in cytomegalovirus infection. These receptors lack a known antigen. TCRdb re-derived calls from the reads in MiXCR, one entry per CDR3 protein. The sample lists approximately 280,000 distinct CDR3 sequences, less than 25% seen once, with around 20% in the top ten. Sample: cultured PBMCs, taken from culture after CMV antigen stimulation. These receptors were obtained from a human donor in good health (CMV status not recorded). Some clones in this sample may be carry-over from other donors' samples.

The J gene is TRBJ2-5, the V gene TRBV6-6; D possibly corresponds to TRBD1 (6 bases). Germline CDR1 reads MNHNY; CDR2 reads SVGAGI (reference sequence). The CDR3 spans 18 residues. Trimming removed 5 bases at V and 3 bases at J, with 25 bases between. This CDR3 reads CASSRFPLRDKKKETQYF. The DNA of the CDR3 is TGTGCCAGCAGTCGCTTCCCTCTCCGGGACAAAAAGAAAGAGACCCAGTACTTC.

This clonotype was recorded at least ten times. The J gene is TRBJ2-1, the V gene TRBV7-2; TRBD1 is a possible D gene (5 bases). The germline V gene encodes CDR1 SGHTA and CDR2 FQGNSA. V lost 5 bases and J lost 5, with 16 bases in between. The CDR3 runs to 15 residues. The CDR3 region is CASSPRGRANNEQFF. The CDR3 DNA sequence: TGTGCCAGCAGCCCTCGCGGCAGGGCCAACAATGAGCAGTTCTTC.

This clonotype was counted many times. This rearrangement joins TRBV6-5 to TRBJ2-7, with TRBD1 matching 7 bases. There are 15 residues in the CDR3. Germline CDR1 MNHEY, CDR2 SVGAGI. Germline trimming cut 2 bases from V and 2 bases from J; bases unmatched to any gene: 6. The CDR3: CASSYRQGLPYEQYF. The DNA of the CDR3 is TGTGCCAGCAGTTACAGACAGGGCCTACCCTACGAGCAGTACTTC.

The rearrangement joins TRBV11-2 to TRBJ2-1; D uncertain. Germline CDR1 and CDR2: SGHAT and FQNNGV. The CDR3 covers 13 residues. V was pared by 5 bases and J by 8 bases, with 13 bases between. Here the CDR3 reads CASSADRRHEQFF. CDR3 in DNA: TGTGCCAGCAGCGCGGACCGAAGGCATGAGCAGTTCTTC.

This clonotype came up many times. The chain links TRBV7-2 to TRBJ1-2, with unresolved D. This CDR3 comprises 13 residues. V gave up 5 bases and J gave up 2 bases, with 9 bases separating them. From germline, CDR1 is SGHTA and CDR2 FQGNSA. The CDR3 region is CASSPQENYGYTF. CDR3 nucleotide sequence: TGTGCCAGCAGCCCCCAAGAGAACTATGGCTACACCTTC.